A single sample is the source of the 21 T cell receptor beta chains below, sequenced in a study of cytomegalovirus exposure and HLA in healthy donors. The PCR was carried out with 60 Vbeta primers and 13 Jbeta primers. Repertoires were generated with immunoSEQ multiplex PCR, while TCRdb's copy carries only in-frame clones and drops some. This table has about 140,000 clones, around 90% appearing once. Material for sequencing was PBMCs. The receptors were sampled from a woman in her thirties or forties in good health and CMV-seronegative.

The V call is TRBV28, the J call TRBJ2-1, with 9 nucleotides matching TRBD2. With V trimmed by 4 bases and J by 4 bases, 5 bases remained unmatched. Germline CDR1 is MDHEN and CDR2 is SYDVKM. The CDR3 totals 15 residues. The CDR3 here is CASSSETSGYNEQFF. The CDR3 DNA is TGTGCCAGCAGTTCTGAGACTAGCGGATACAATGAGCAGTTCTTC.

This clone was picked up one time. The V call is TRBV29-1, the J call TRBJ2-2, with 9 bases that match TRBD1. Germline lookup yields CDR1 SQVTM and CDR2 ANQGSEA. The CDR3 is 12 amino acids. With 6 bases clipped from V and 7 bases from J, the junction kept 3 bases outside the gene matches. CDR3 in amino acids: CSVGQGGGELFF. The DNA of the CDR3 is TGCAGCGTGGGACAGGGCGGCGGGGAGCTGTTTTTT.

This clone occurred a few times. The chain joins TRBV7-2 to TRBJ2-7; 8 bases line up with TRBD1. Germline-derived CDR1 and CDR2 are SGHTA and FQGNSA. Losses at the gene ends were 5 bases for V and 3 bases for J; bases not matched to a gene: 9. The CDR3 is made up of 15 amino acids. The CDR3 nucleotides are TGTGCCAGCAGCCGAATAGGGACAGGCCTCTACGAGCAGTACTTC. It yields the protein CASSRIGTGLYEQYF.

The chain is built from TRBV4-1 and TRBJ2-7; 8 bases map to TRBD2. The germline V gene has CDR1 MGHRA and CDR2 YSYEKL. The CDR3 is 14 amino acids. V trimming: 4 bases; J trimming: 0 bases; junction bases outside the gene matches: 2. CDR3 nucleotide sequence: TGCGCCAGCAGCCGGCTAGCGGGCTCCTACGAGCAGTACTTC. Residues: CASSRLAGSYEQYF.

This clone appeared a single time. The CDR3 DNA sequence: TGTGCCAGCAGTTTAGGCCAGGGTAGCAATCAGCCCCAGCATTTT. It specifies CASSLGQGSNQPQHF. The rearrangement joins TRBV28 to TRBJ1-5; D possibly corresponds to TRBD1 (5 bases). CDR3 length: 15 residues. The germline gives CDR1 MDHEN, CDR2 SYDVKM. V shed 2 bases and J shed 0 bases, with 8 bases lying between them.

The chain carries TRBV4-1 and TRBJ2-7, with 9 positions matching TRBD1. This CDR3 is built from 15 residues. Germline V lookup: CDR1 MGHRA, CDR2 YSYEKL. Trimming cost V 4 bases and J 6 bases; bases outside gene matches: 10. The chain's CDR3 is CASSLMGTGTSEQYF. The CDR3 nucleotides read TGCGCCAGCAGCCTAATGGGGACAGGGACGTCCGAGCAGTACTTC.

The chain has TRBV27 and TRBJ1-2; 9 nucleotides line up with TRBD1. CDR3 length equals 15 residues. V gave up 4 bases and J gave up 5 bases; unmatched junction bases: 8. From germline, CDR1 is MNHEY and CDR2 SMNVEV (reference sequence). This chain's CDR3 is CASSSSSQGAYGYTF. The CDR3 DNA follows: TGTGCCAGCAGTTCCTCCTCACAGGGGGCTTATGGCTACACCTTC.

Concerning this clone itself: Other DNA sequences in the sample encode the same CDR3. This rearrangement joins TRBV27 to TRBJ2-1, with D possibly being TRBD2 (5 bases). The germline gives CDR1 MNHEY, CDR2 SMNVEV (reference sequence). Between the trimmed V and J ends, which lost 3 bases and 0 bases, there was a span of 18 bases. The CDR3 has 18 amino acids. The CDR3 coding sequence is TGTGCCAGCAGTTTTCCGCGGGCTAGGATAAGCTCCTACAATGAGCAGTTCTTC. Its protein is CASSFPRARISSYNEQFF.

The chain couples TRBV5-6 to TRBJ1-3, with TRBD1 identical over 9 bases. The CDR3 has 15 amino acids. Germline loops: CDR1 SGHDT, CDR2 YYEEEE. With V trimmed by 4 bases and J by 7 bases, 9 bases remained unmatched. This CDR3 is CASSGDRGSWNTIYF. The CDR3 bases are TGTGCCAGCAGCGGCGACAGGGGGTCCTGGAACACCATATATTTT.

The chain has TRBV4-1 and TRBJ2-5; tentative D call: TRBD1 (5 bases). The germline CDR1 and CDR2 sequences are MGHRA and YSYEKL. V lost 4 bases, J lost 4 bases, and 16 bases lay in between. The CDR3 is 15 residues long. The CDR3 sequence: CASSPTKSGRETQYF. DNA of the CDR3: TGCGCCAGCAGCCCGACGAAATCAGGGCGAGAGACCCAGTACTTC.

This clone was seen once. J is TRBJ2-3 and V is TRBV9; 7 nucleotides line up with TRBD1. The CDR3 has 15 amino acids. Germline-derived CDR1 and CDR2 are SGDLS and YYNGEE. V dropped 4 bases and J dropped 4; count of bases not matched to a gene: 9. The DNA of the CDR3 is TGTGCCAGCAGCTCGAGGGGGCGGGCGGCAGATACGCAGTATTTT. Its protein is CASSSRGRAADTQYF.

V gene TRBV27 combines with J gene TRBJ1-5; 7 nucleotides agree with TRBD1. CDR1 is MNHEY, CDR2 SMNVEV, per germline (reference sequence). Trimming removed 6 bases from V and 10 bases from J; junction bases left unmatched: 6. This CDR3 is 12 amino acids long. The CDR3 sequence: CASSQGDRPQHF. The CDR3 DNA reads as TGTGCCAGCAGCCAGGGGGACAGACCCCAGCATTTT.

The chain links TRBV7-7 to TRBJ2-7, with 9 bases aligning to TRBD2. This CDR3 has 15 amino acids. The junction had 3 bases not matched to a gene; V was cut back by 1 base and J by 2 bases. Germline CDR1 reads SSHAT; CDR2 reads FNYEAQ (reference sequence). CDR3 DNA sequence: TGTGCCAGCAGCTTAGGGACTAGCGACGCCTACGAGCAGTACTTC. Amino acid sequence: CASSLGTSDAYEQYF.

The V and J genes are TRBV6-1 and TRBJ2-6; D may be TRBD2 (5 bases). The length of the CDR3 is 15 residues. The V end lost 6 bases, the J end lost 0 bases, and 9 bases lay between the germline ends. Germline loops: CDR1 MNHNS, CDR2 SASEGT. The DNA for the CDR3 is TGTGCCAGCAGGACGGGGTACTCTGGGGCCAACGTCCTGACTTTC. This gives the protein CASRTGYSGANVLTF.

The chain recombines TRBV5-4 with TRBJ2-1, with TRBD2 as a possible D gene (5 bases). Trimming left V 6 bases short and J 0 bases short, with 16 bases between. The CDR3 is made up of 16 amino acids. CDR1 is SGHNT and CDR2 is YYREEE in the germline V gene (reference sequence). CDR3 loop: CASNLGGTSSYNEQFF. CDR3 DNA: TGTGCCAGCAACCTGGGCGGTACTAGCTCCTACAATGAGCAGTTCTTC.

The chain has TRBV6-1 and TRBJ1-2, with 7 bases lining up with TRBD1. The length of the CDR3 is 15 residues. Trimming cost V 4 bases and J 6 bases; bases outside gene matches: 11. Germline CDR1 reads MNHNS; CDR2 reads SASEGT. CDR3 amino acids: CASSGWDRLLHGYTF. The CDR3 nucleotides read TGTGCCAGCAGTGGTTGGGACAGACTCCTTCATGGCTACACCTTC.

The chain has TRBV6-1 and TRBJ1-2; D call uncertain. Germline assignment: CDR1 MNHNS and CDR2 SASEGT. The CDR3 is made up of 15 amino acids. V gave up 0 bases and J gave up 6 bases, with 14 bases separating them. The CDR3: CASSEALGPGDGYTF. CDR3 nucleotides: TGTGCCAGCAGTGAAGCGCTCGGCCCCGGGGATGGCTACACCTTC.

The chain couples TRBV5-4 to TRBJ2-3; 7 bases are a match to TRBD1. Germline V gene data show CDR1 as SGHNT and CDR2 as YYREEE (reference sequence). CDR3 length: 14 residues. The J segment lost 2 bases and the V segment lost 2 bases, leaving 2 bases of the junction unmatched. DNA for the CDR3: TGTGCCAGCAGCTTAGGGACAGTCACAGATACGCAGTATTTT. This translates into CASSLGTVTDTQYF.

This clone was picked up one time. The rearrangement joins TRBV5-4 to TRBJ2-5; D may be TRBD2 (5 bases). The assigned J gene may be wrong: the sequence end matches TRBJ2-7 better. CDR3 size: 14 residues. Germline CDR1 reads SGHNT; CDR2 reads YYREEE (reference sequence). The CDR3 loop reads CASSLGGKNYEQYF. Here the CDR3 DNA reads TGTGCCAGCAGCTTGGGAGGGAAAAACTACGAGCAGTACTTC.

The chain is built from TRBV30 and TRBJ2-5; D possibly corresponds to TRBD1 (6 bases). V lost 3 bases and J 2 bases, leaving 10 bases between the germline ends. The CDR3 sequence is 13 residues long. Germline lookup yields CDR1 GTSNPN and CDR2 SVGIG (reference sequence). Here the CDR3 reads CAWSRQAQETQYF. CDR3 coding DNA: TGTGCCTGGAGCCGACAGGCACAAGAGACCCAGTACTTC. Full variable domain (outside the CDR3, taken from reference TRBV30 and TRBJ2-5): SQTIHQWPATLVQPVGSPLSLECTVEGTSNPNLYWYRQAAGRGLQLLFYSVGIGQISSEVPQNLSASRPQDRQFILSSKKLLLSDSGFYLCAWSRQAQETQYFGPGTRLLVL.

V and J are TRBV28 and TRBJ1-2; TRBD1 aligns across 7 bases. V lost 5 bases and J lost 1; bases outside the gene matches: 13. CDR3 size: 17 residues. Per the germline V gene, CDR1 is MDHEN and CDR2 is SYDVKM. CDR3 residues: CASSAPSGTEVNYGYTF. CDR3 in DNA: TGTGCCAGCAGTGCCCCCTCCGGGACAGAGGTTAACTATGGCTACACCTTC.